What follows are 9 T cell receptor beta chains derived from one specimen sequenced in a study of spatial heterogeneity in lung cancer. Antigens of these TCRs are unknown. Study-level results: For expanded intratumoral alpha and beta TCRs, counts tracked tumor mutation counts.

Time point noted: sample taken at primary tumor resection. Using its own MiXCR run on the 5' RACE reads, TCRdb lists one record per CDR3 protein. The table lists 9,500 to 13,000 distinct CDR3 sequences, about 12% of them singletons. The source material was lung tumor tissue, sampled at surgery. These receptors were obtained from a female donor with early-stage non-small cell lung cancer.

This clonotype was seen ten or more times. J is TRBJ1-5 and V is TRBV30, with 7 bases lining up with TRBD1. With 5 bases clipped from V and 10 bases from J, the junction kept 35 bases outside the gene matches. CDR3 length: 21 amino acids. Germline V CDR1 and CDR2: GTSNPN, SVGIG (reference sequence). Written as DNA, the CDR3 is TGTGCCTGGGGGACGGGACAGTCAGCCTCGCTTCTGGATATAGGGAGCAGCCCCCAGCATTTT. Encoded protein: CAWGTGQSASLLDIGSSPQHF.

A few counts support this clonotype. The rearrangement links TRBV27 to TRBJ2-6; no clear D. This CDR3 spans 16 amino acids. Germline CDR1 is MNHEY and CDR2 is SMNVEV (reference sequence). V was cut by 6 bases and J by 0 bases, with 12 bases left in between. The CDR3 DNA sequence: TGTGCCAGCAGGGAGAGGCTGGCCTCTGGGGCCAACGTCCTGACTTTC. Translated, it gives CASRERLASGANVLTF.

This clonotype appeared a few times. The chain recombines TRBV5-1 with TRBJ2-1; D perhaps matches TRBD2 (6 bases). V was clipped by 3 bases and J by 2 bases, with 15 bases between them. Germline CDR1 is SGHRS and CDR2 is YFSETQ. This CDR3 spans 16 amino acids. CDR3 in amino acids: CASSSLSGGAYNEQFF. CDR3 nucleotides: TGCGCCAGCAGCTCCCTTAGCGGAGGCGCCTACAATGAGCAGTTCTTC.

This clonotype was observed a few times. This chain's CDR3 is CASRGDWETQYF. The CDR3 nucleotides read TGTGCCAGCAGGGGCGATTGGGAGACCCAGTACTTC. The V and J genes are TRBV2 and TRBJ2-5; D gene uncertain. CDR1 and CDR2 from the germline V gene are SNHLY and FYNNEI. This CDR3 region has 12 residues. Trimming left V 6 bases short and J 5 bases short, with 10 bases between. The variable domain in full, with the rest retrieved from reference TRBV2 and TRBJ2-5, is EPEVTQTPSHQVTQMGQEVILRCVPISNHLYFYWYRQILGQKVEFLVSFYNNEISEKSEIFDDQFSVERPDGSNFTLKIRSTKLEDSAMYFCASRGDWETQYFGPGTRLLVL.

J is TRBJ2-3 and V is TRBV19; TRBD1 matches at 9 bases. CDR1 LNHDA and CDR2 SQIVND come from the germline V gene (reference sequence). The CDR3 is 13 amino acids. Trimming at V came to 7 bases and at J to 4 bases, leaving 3 bases not matched to a gene. The CDR3 is CASKTGGADTQYF. The CDR3 nucleotides are TGTGCCAGTAAAACAGGGGGCGCAGATACGCAGTATTTT.

The V call is TRBV5-1, the J call TRBJ2-1; 9 bases are shared with TRBD2. Germline-derived CDR1 and CDR2 are SGHRS and YFSETQ. The ends lost 4 bases at V and 4 bases at J; junction bases unmatched: 9. The CDR3 has 16 amino acids. CDR3: CASSPDSGRGYNEQFF. The CDR3, as DNA: TGCGCCAGCAGCCCGGATAGCGGGAGAGGGTACAATGAGCAGTTCTTC.

V is TRBV30 and J is TRBJ1-2; D gene unclear. Trimming removed 0 bases at V and 8 bases at J, with 19 bases between. This CDR3 has 15 amino acids. CDR1 GTSNPN and CDR2 SVGIG come from the germline V gene (reference sequence). The CDR3 DNA follows: TGTGCCTGGAGTGTCAAAGGCGGCGGCGGGTTAGGCTACACCTTC. Its translation: CAWSVKGGGGLGYTF.

This clonotype was observed many times. The junction departs from germline at one end; a sequencing error may be responsible. The genes are TRBV5-4 and TRBJ2-2; 7 nucleotides match TRBD1. Germline V gives CDR1 SGHNT, CDR2 YYREEE (reference sequence). CDR3 size: 16 residues. CDR3 DNA: TGTGCCAGCAGCTCGCGACAGGGTTCGAATACCGGGGAGCTGTTTTTT. Translating it yields CASSSRQGSNTGELFF.

This clonotype came up many times. The CDR3 protein is CASSLGSGIEAFF. As DNA, the CDR3 is TGTGCCAGCAGCCTTGGTTCAGGGATTGAAGCTTTCTTT. The gene calls are TRBV27 and TRBJ1-1, with a possible D match to TRBD1 (5 bases). The V and J ends lost 6 bases and 7 bases respectively, with 15 bases between them. The CDR3 length is 13 residues. CDR1 and CDR2 from the germline V gene are MNHEY and SMNVEV (reference sequence).